This TCR beta chain was found in a study of cytomegalovirus exposure and HLA in healthy donors. Study outcomes and limitations: In a later analysis, productive TCRs from donors in an Asian-associated ancestry cluster reportedly carried fewer N-insertions than the cohort mean. Earlier analysis looked at TCR beta V segments, and most were productive about 90% or about 30% of the time.

Whereas donors were nominally healthy upon sampling, unrecorded immune exposures were probable. The PCR used 60 Vbeta and 13 Jbeta primers. Sequencing used immunoSEQ multiplex PCR; TCRdb keeps in-frame clones, though not all of them. The table lists about 150,000 clones, over 70% of them singletons. Comments on this clone: Its antigen is unknown.

Sequencing was carried out using PBMCs. The sequence derives from a man in his fifties in good health and CMV-seropositive.

In DNA form, the CDR3 reads TGTGCCAGCAGCTCCCCGGCAGGGGCCGGGGAGCTGTTTTTT. Translating gives CASSSPAGAGELFF. The rearrangement uses TRBV7-3 and TRBJ2-2, with D maybe TRBD1 (6 bases). Germline V gene data show CDR1 as SGHTA and CDR2 as FQGTGA. The CDR3 runs 14 residues. V lost 4 bases and J 6 bases, leaving 12 bases between the germline ends.